The 17 T cell receptor beta chains presented below share a single source sample, sequenced in a study of cytomegalovirus exposure and HLA in healthy donors. The PCR used 60 Vbeta and 13 Jbeta primers. TCRdb's table, derived via immunoSEQ multiplex PCR, lists solely in-frame clones and lacks some. The sample consists of about 110,000 clones, approximately 82% of them appearing once. The sequenced sample was PBMCs. Receptors originate from a man in his thirties or forties in good health and CMV-seropositive.

The chain recombines TRBV9 with TRBJ1-1, with D perhaps matching TRBD1 (6 bases). The CDR3 length is 14 residues. Trimming stripped 5 bases from V and 4 bases from J, with 15 bases between. From germline, CDR1 is SGDLS and CDR2 YYNGEE. The CDR3 bases are TGTGCCAGCAGGGCAGGGGATAGGTTCACTGAAGCTTTCTTT. It encodes CASRAGDRFTEAFF.

V usage is TRBV7-6 and J usage is TRBJ1-1; a possible D gene is TRBD1 (6 bases). V was cut by 1 base and J by 4 bases, with 13 bases left in between. The CDR3 length is 15 residues. CDR1 and CDR2 (germline): SGHVS, FNYEAQ. For the CDR3, the DNA is TGTGCCAGCAGCTTAGAGCAGGGGCTCGGCACTGAAGCTTTCTTT. It yields the protein CASSLEQGLGTEAFF. Filled out from reference TRBV7-6 and TRBJ1-1, the complete variable domain reads GAGVSQSPRYKVTKRGQDVALRCDPISGHVSLYWYRQALGQGPEFLTYFNYEAQQDKSGLPNDRFSAERPEGSISTLTIQRTEQRDSAMYRCASSLEQGLGTEAFFGQGTRLTVV.

V and J are TRBV10-1 and TRBJ1-3, with TRBD1 matching 8 bases. The germline V gene encodes CDR1 WNHNN and CDR2 SYGVQD (reference sequence). V shed 5 bases, J shed 2 bases, and the junction held 11 bases outside the gene matches. The CDR3 sequence is 17 residues long. The CDR3: CASSPARQGWPGNTIYF. In DNA form, the CDR3 reads TGCGCCAGCAGTCCCGCCCGACAGGGGTGGCCTGGAAACACCATATATTTT.

This clone was counted many times. The CDR3 bases are TGTGCCATCAGTGAGTCGACAGGGTTGAATGAAAAACTGTTTTTT. As protein: CAISESTGLNEKLFF. This chain connects TRBV10-3 to TRBJ1-4; TRBD1 aligns across 7 bases. J gave up 5 bases and V 0 bases, and 3 bases lay outside the gene matches. Looked up from germline, CDR1 is ENHRY and CDR2 is SYGVKD. The CDR3 is 15 residues long.

This clone has only a few counts. The V gene is TRBV2, the J gene TRBJ1-5; no reliable D call. The CDR3 contains 14 residues. Trimming removed 2 bases at V and 8 bases at J, with 13 bases between. CDR1 SNHLY and CDR2 FYNNEI come from the germline V gene. CDR3 residues: CASSERSFSEPQHF. The CDR3 nucleotides are TGTGCCAGCAGTGAACGGTCCTTCAGCGAGCCCCAGCATTTT.

The chain uses TRBV7-2 and TRBJ2-7; 10 nucleotides agree with TRBD2. With 3 bases clipped from V and 4 bases from J, the junction kept 6 bases outside the gene matches. Germline V lookup: CDR1 SGHTA, CDR2 FQGNSA. The CDR3 is made up of 15 amino acids. The CDR3, as DNA: TGTGCCAGCAGCTTGAGCGGGGGGGACTATTACGAGCAGTACTTC. This encodes CASSLSGGDYYEQYF.

This clone occurred a few times. V is TRBV19 and J is TRBJ1-1, with 9 bases lining up with TRBD1. Losses at the gene ends were 7 bases for V and 8 bases for J; bases not matched to a gene: 11. This CDR3 has 14 residues. Germline CDR1 reads LNHDA; CDR2 reads SQIVND (reference sequence). CDR3 nucleotide sequence: TGTGCCAGTAATCCGGGACAGGGAAGTTCAGAAGCTTTCTTT. Protein sequence: CASNPGQGSSEAFF.

The rearrangement uses TRBV9 and TRBJ2-3; the D is unclear. Germline assignment: CDR1 SGDLS and CDR2 YYNGEE. The CDR3 totals 18 residues. Trimming removed 1 base at V and 2 bases at J, with 20 bases between. The CDR3 DNA sequence: TGTGCCAGCAGCGTAAGAACCCCTACTGAGCTCCTCACAGATACGCAGTATTTT. It specifies CASSVRTPTELLTDTQYF. The whole variable domain, remainder taken from reference TRBV9 and TRBJ2-3, is DSGVTQTPKHLITATGQRVTLRCSPRSGDLSVYWYQQSLDQGLQFLIQYYNGEERAKGNILERFSAQQFPDLHSELNLSSLELGDSALYFCASSVRTPTELLTDTQYFGPGTRLTVL.

V is TRBV5-8 and J is TRBJ1-5, with D hard to call. Germline values: CDR1 SGHTS, CDR2 YDEGEE. The CDR3 runs to 11 residues. The germline V and J ends were trimmed by 2 bases and 6 bases, with 3 bases remaining between them. This CDR3 is CASSLAQPQHF. CDR3 sequence (DNA): TGTGCCAGCAGCTTAGCTCAGCCCCAGCATTTT.

The chain joins TRBV5-6 to TRBJ2-3; 12 positions agree with TRBD2. This CDR3 is 16 amino acids long. J gave up 2 bases and V 4 bases, and 5 bases lay outside the gene matches. Germline V gene lookup returns CDR1 SGHDT and CDR2 YYEEEE. The DNA for the CDR3 is TGTGCCAGCAGCCGAGGACTAGCGGGGCACACAGATACGCAGTATTTT. It specifies CASSRGLAGHTDTQYF.

The chain has TRBV30 and TRBJ2-7; D is possibly TRBD2 (6 bases). CDR3 length equals 18 residues. Per the germline V gene, CDR1 is GTSNPN and CDR2 is SVGIG (reference sequence). The V end lost 0 bases, the J end lost 0 bases, and 21 bases lay between the germline ends. Here the CDR3 reads CAWSVPPLGGPNSYEQYF. CDR3 sequence (DNA): TGTGCCTGGAGTGTCCCCCCCCTCGGGGGACCCAACTCCTACGAGCAGTACTTC.

The rearrangement uses TRBV25-1 and TRBJ1-2; 8 bases are shared with TRBD1. The CDR3 runs to 17 residues. The junction had 10 bases not matched to a gene; V was cut back by 0 bases and J by 4 bases. Germline CDR1 is MGHDK and CDR2 is SYGVNS. The CDR3 sequence is CASSEYPRPQGAYGYTF. DNA for the CDR3: TGTGCCAGCAGTGAATATCCTCGTCCTCAGGGGGCCTATGGCTACACCTTC.

The chain is built from TRBV28 and TRBJ1-2; TRBD1 aligns across 8 bases. Germline V gene sequence: CDR1 MDHEN, CDR2 SYDVKM. V dropped 7 bases and J dropped 2; count of bases not matched to a gene: 3. This CDR3 region has 13 residues. The CDR3 nucleotides are TGTGCCAGCACCCACAGGGGGAACTATGGCTACACCTTC. The encoded protein is CASTHRGNYGYTF.

The chain uses TRBV7-9 and TRBJ1-1; D is unclear. The CDR3 has 13 residues. Germline lookup yields CDR1 SEHNR and CDR2 FQNEAQ (reference sequence). The V and J ends lost 5 bases and 3 bases respectively, with 10 bases between them. The CDR3: CASSPPPDTEAFF. Here the CDR3 DNA reads TGTGCCAGCAGCCCGCCGCCGGACACTGAAGCTTTCTTT.

The chain combines TRBV7-2 with TRBJ2-1; 9 bases are shared with TRBD2. The V gene's germline CDR1 is SGHTA and CDR2 FQGNSA. V lost 3 bases, J lost 4 bases, and 10 bases stayed unmatched. The CDR3 is 17 amino acids. The CDR3: CASSLLMGGGGYNEQFF. CDR3 DNA sequence: TGTGCCAGCAGCTTGTTAATGGGCGGGGGGGGGTACAATGAGCAGTTCTTC.

The J gene is TRBJ1-5, the V gene TRBV4-3; D ambiguous. The germline gives CDR1 LGHNA, CDR2 YSLEER. The CDR3 loop spans 14 amino acids. Trimming pared 6 bases from V and 0 bases from J, leaving 9 bases between. The CDR3 DNA reads TGCGCCAGCAGTTCTCCGGGTAGCAATCAGCCCCAGCATTTT. Encoded protein: CASSSPGSNQPQHF.

V and J are TRBV7-2 and TRBJ2-5, with 8 bases lining up with TRBD2. With V trimmed by 3 bases and J by 3 bases, 12 bases remained unmatched. The length of the CDR3 is 17 residues. The germline V gene has CDR1 SGHTA and CDR2 FQGNSA. The CDR3 is CASSFPPGGGLEETQYF. The CDR3 DNA reads as TGTGCCAGCAGCTTCCCCCCGGGGGGGGGCCTTGAAGAGACCCAGTACTTC.